The clone carrying this T cell receptor beta chain came up a few times. As yet, its antigen is unknown. The entry originates in a study of T cells after yellow fever vaccination. V gave up 0 bases and J gave up 3 bases; unmatched junction bases: 4. The germline V gene encodes CDR1 MGHRA and CDR2 YSYEKL. CDR3 length: 15 amino acids. Study conclusions and caveats: Researchers report a weaker secondary response that nonetheless peaked faster, day 5 versus 15.

Making TCR cDNA involved 5'RACE template switching, which added UMIs and a universal primer site. Each CDR3 protein gets one entry after TCRdb re-called the 5' RACE reads with MiXCR. The data contain some 260,000 distinct CDR3 sequences, around 4.9% of them seen just once; the ten biggest clones take up roughly 3.5%. The source of this sequence is a man between 18 and 29 years old who received the YFV17D yellow fever vaccine. This chain uses TRBV4-1 with TRBJ1-1; 7 nucleotides align to TRBD1. The sample was CD4+ T cells sorted from PBMCs, taken on the day of the yellow fever booster vaccination. The CDR3 coding sequence is TGCGCCAGCAGCCAAGACCCGGGACAGTACACTGAAGCTTTCTTT. It translates to CASSQDPGQYTEAFF.